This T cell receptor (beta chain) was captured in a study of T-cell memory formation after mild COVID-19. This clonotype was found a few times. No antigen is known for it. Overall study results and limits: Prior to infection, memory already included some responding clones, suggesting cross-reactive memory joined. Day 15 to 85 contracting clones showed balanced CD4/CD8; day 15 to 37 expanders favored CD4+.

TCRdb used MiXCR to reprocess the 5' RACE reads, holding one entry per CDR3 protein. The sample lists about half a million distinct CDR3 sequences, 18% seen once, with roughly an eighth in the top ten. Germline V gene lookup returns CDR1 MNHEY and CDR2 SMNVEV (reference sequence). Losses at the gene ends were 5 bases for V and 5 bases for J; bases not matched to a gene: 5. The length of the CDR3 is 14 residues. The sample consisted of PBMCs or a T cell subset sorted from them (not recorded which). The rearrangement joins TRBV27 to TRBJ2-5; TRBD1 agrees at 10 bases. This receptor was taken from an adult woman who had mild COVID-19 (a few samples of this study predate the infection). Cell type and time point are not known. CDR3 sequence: CASSRQGAWETQYF. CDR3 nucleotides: TGTGCCAGCAGTCGACAGGGGGCTTGGGAGACCCAGTACTTC.